This T cell receptor (beta chain) was identified during a study of vaccination effects on CD4 cells after COVID-19. Study-level background: The vaccine given was either BNT162b2 or mRNA-1273, in two doses.

Libraries were prepared by immunoSEQ multiplex PCR; TCRdb keeps only in-frame clonotypes and omits some of them. The sample lists some 30,000 clones, 72% occurring once. Study-wide results and caveats: Late after vaccination, infection- and vaccine-induced clones showed marked clonal contraction.

The length of the CDR3 is 17 residues. Antigen-specific CD4+ T cells were expanded with viral peptide pools in the ViraFEST assay before sequencing. Following 10 days of culture, CD4+ T cells were isolated. Vaccine recipients lacked prior SARS-CoV-2 infection and had negative nucleocapsid antibodies. IL-2 at roughly 9.7 IU/ml and peptides at about 10 ug/ml were added to cultured PBMC, approximately 2 million per well. On this clone itself: Antigen: not known.

The rearrangement links TRBV21-1 to TRBJ1-1. TRBV21-1 is described as a pseudogene. This clonotype originated in a human donor who received a COVID-19 vaccine. The specimen comprised CD4+ T cells from PBMCs cultured with SARS-CoV-2 spike peptides, sampled before COVID-19 vaccination. The CDR3 loop reads CASSKNPKGDLNTEAFF. CDR3 bases: TGTGCCAGCAGCAAGAACCCGAAAGGGGACTTGAACACTGAAGCTTTCTTT.